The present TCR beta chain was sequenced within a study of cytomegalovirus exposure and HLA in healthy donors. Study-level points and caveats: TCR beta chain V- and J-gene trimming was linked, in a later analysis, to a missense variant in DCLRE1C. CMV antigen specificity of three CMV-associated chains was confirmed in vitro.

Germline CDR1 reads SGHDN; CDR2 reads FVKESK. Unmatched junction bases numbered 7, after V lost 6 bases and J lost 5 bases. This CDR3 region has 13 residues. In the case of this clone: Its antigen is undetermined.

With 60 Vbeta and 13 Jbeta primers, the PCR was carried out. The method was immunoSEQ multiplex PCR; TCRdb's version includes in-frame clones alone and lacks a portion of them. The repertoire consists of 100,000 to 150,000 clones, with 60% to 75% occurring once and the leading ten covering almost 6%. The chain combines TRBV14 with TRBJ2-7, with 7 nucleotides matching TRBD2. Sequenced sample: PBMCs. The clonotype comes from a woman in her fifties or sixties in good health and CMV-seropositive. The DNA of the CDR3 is TGTGCCAGCAGGTCGGGACTAAATAACGAGCAGTACTTC. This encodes CASRSGLNNEQYF. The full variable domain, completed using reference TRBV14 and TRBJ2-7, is EAGVTQFPSHSVIEKGQTVTLRCDPISGHDNLYWYRRVMGKEIKFLLHFVKESKQDESGMPNNRFLAERTGGTYSTLKVQPAELEDSGVYFCASRSGLNNEQYFGPGTRLTVT.